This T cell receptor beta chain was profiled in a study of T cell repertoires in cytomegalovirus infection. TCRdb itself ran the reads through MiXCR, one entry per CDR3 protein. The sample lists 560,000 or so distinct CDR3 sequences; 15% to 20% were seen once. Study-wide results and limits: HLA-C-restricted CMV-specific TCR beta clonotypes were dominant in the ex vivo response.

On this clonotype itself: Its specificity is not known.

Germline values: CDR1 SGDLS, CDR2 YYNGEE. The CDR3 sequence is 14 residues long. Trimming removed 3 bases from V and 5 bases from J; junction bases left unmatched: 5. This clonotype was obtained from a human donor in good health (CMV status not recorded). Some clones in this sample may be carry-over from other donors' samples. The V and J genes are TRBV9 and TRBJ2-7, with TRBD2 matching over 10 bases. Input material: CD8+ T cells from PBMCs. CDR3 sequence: CASSERGGLNEQYF. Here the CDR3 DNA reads TGTGCCAGCAGCGAGCGGGGGGGCCTGAACGAGCAGTACTTC.